This TCR beta chain was captured by sequencing in a study of blood T cells in healthy people across ages. Broader study findings: Greater diversity and more naive CD4+ cells were seen in long-lived donors than in aged donors. TCR beta diversity tracked closely with naive T cell percentage.

There are 17 residues in the CDR3. The V gene's germline CDR1 is KGHDR and CDR2 SFDVKD. Trimming at V came to 4 bases and at J to 10 bases, leaving 14 bases not matched to a gene. The sample holds a few counts of this clonotype. Antigen: not known. A second PCR, run for roughly 7 to 12 cycles, used a sample-barcoded 5' primer plus a J-beta primer mix. From the 5' RACE reads, TCRdb called clonotypes with MiXCR, one entry per CDR3 protein. The sample shows about 1.8 million distinct CDR3 sequences, approximately 50% of them seen only once. V gene TRBV24-1 combines with J gene TRBJ2-1; 11 nucleotides match TRBD2. What was sequenced was blood. The receptor was isolated from a woman between 40 and 50 years old in good health. CDR3 DNA: TGTGCCACCAGTGACCGGCGGACTAGCGGGCCCTTTCAAGAGCAGTTCTTC. Residues: CATSDRRTSGPFQEQFF.